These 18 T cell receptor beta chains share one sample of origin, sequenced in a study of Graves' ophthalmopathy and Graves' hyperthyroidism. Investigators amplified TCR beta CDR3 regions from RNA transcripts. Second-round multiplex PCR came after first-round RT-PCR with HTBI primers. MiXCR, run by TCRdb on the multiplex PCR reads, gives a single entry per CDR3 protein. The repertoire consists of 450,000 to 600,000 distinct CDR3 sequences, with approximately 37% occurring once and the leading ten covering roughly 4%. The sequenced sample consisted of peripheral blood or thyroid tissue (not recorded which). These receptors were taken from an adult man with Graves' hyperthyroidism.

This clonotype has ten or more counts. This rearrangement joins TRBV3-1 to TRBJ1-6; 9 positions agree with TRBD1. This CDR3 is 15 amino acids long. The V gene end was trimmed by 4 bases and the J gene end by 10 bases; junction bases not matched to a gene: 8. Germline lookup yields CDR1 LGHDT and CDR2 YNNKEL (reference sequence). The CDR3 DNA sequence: TGTGCCAGCAGCCTCAACAGGGGGCAACAATCACCCCTCCACTTT. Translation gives CASSLNRGQQSPLHF.

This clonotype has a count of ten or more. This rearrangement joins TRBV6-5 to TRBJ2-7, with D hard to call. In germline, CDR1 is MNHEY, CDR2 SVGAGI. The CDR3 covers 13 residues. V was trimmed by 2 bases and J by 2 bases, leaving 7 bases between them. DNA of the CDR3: TGTGCCAGCAGTTACGGCAGAACCTACGAGCAGTACTTC. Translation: CASSYGRTYEQYF.

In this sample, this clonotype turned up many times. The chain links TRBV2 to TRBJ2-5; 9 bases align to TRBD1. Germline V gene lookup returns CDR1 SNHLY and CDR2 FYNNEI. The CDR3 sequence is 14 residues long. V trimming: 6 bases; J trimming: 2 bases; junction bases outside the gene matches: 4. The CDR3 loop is CASRTGGGQETQYF. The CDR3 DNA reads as TGTGCCAGCAGGACAGGGGGAGGTCAAGAGACCCAGTACTTC.

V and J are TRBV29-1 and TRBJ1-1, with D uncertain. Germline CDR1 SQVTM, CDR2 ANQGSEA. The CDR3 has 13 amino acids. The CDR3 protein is CTTRDSSYNEQFF. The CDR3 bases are TGCACGACGAGGGATAGCTCCTACAATGAGCAGTTCTTT.

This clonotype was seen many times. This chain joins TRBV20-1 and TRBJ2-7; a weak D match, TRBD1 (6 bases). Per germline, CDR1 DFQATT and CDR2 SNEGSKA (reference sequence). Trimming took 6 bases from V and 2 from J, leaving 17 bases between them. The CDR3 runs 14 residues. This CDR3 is CSATTGFGAYEQYF. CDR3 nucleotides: TGCAGTGCCACTACAGGGTTTGGTGCCTACGAGCAGTACTTC.

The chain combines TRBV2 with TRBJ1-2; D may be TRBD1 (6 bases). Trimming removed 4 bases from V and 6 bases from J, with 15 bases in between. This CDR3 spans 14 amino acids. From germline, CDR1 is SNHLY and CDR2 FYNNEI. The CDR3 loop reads CASSVQGRRDGYTF. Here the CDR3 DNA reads TGTGCCAGCAGTGTACAGGGCAGGAGGGATGGCTACACCTTC.

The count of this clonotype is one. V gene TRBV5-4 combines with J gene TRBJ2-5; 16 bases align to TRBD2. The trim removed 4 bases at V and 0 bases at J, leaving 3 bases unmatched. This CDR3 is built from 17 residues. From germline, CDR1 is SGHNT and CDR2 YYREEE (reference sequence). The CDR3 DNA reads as TGTGCCAGCAGCGTGGGACTAGCGGGAGGGTACCAAGAGACCCAGTACTTC. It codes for CASSVGLAGGYQETQYF.

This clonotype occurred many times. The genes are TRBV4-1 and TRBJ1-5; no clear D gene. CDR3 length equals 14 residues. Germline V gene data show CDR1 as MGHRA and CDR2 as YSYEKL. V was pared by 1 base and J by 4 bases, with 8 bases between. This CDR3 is CASSQAAGNQPQHF. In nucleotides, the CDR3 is TGCGCCAGCAGCCAAGCGGCAGGTAATCAGCCCCAGCATTTT.

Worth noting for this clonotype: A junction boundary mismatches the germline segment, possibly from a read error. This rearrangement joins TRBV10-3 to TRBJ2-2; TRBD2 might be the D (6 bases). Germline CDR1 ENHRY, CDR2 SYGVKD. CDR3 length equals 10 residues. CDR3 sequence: CATYYGGLFF. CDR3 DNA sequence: TGTGCCACCTACTACGGGGGGCTGTTTTTT.

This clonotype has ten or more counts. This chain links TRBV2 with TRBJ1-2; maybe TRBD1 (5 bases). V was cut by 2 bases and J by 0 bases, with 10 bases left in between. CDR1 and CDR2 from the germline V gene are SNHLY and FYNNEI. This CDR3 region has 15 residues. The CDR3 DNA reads TGTGCCAGCAGTGAACTGGGGCCAGCTAACTATGGCTACACCTTC. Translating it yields CASSELGPANYGYTF. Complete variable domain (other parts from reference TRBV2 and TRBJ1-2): EPEVTQTPSHQVTQMGQEVILRCVPISNHLYFYWYRQILGQKVEFLVSFYNNEISEKSEIFDDQFSVERPDGSNFTLKIRSTKLEDSAMYFCASSELGPANYGYTFGSGTRLTVV.

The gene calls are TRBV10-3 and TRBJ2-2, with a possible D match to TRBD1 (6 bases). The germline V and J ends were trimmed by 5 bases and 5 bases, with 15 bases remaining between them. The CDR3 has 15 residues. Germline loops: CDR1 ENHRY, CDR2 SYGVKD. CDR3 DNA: TGTGCCATCAGTCCCCCGGGACAACCTACCGGGGAGCTGTTTTTT. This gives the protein CAISPPGQPTGELFF.

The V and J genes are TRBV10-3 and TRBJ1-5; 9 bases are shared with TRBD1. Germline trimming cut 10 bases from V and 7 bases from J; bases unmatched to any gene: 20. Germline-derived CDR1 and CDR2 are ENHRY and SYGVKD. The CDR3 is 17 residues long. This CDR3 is CASRTVSGQGRMQPQHF. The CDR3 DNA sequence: TGTGCCAGCAGGACCGTATCAGGACAGGGGAGAATGCAGCCCCAGCATTTT.

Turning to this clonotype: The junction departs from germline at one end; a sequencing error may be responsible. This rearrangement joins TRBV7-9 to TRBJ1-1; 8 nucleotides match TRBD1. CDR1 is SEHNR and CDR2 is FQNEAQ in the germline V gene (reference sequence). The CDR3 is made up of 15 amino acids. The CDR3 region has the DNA TGTACCAGCAGCTTCGAATCCAACGCACAGGGGGAATCTTTCTTT. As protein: CTSSFESNAQGESFF.

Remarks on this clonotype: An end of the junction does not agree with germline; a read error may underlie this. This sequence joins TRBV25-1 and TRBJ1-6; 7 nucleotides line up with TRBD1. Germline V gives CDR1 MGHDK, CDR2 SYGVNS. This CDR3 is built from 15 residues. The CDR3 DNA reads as TGTGCCAGGAGTGAATACAGGGGTGAGAATTCACTCCTCCACTTT. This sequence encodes CARSEYRGENSLLHF.

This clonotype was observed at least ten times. The CDR3 DNA follows: TGTGCCAGTAGTGAAGCGACAGGGGTGGACGAGCAGTACTTC. Translated: CASSEATGVDEQYF. The rearrangement joins TRBV19 to TRBJ2-7; TRBD1 agrees at 8 bases. The CDR3 contains 14 residues. The germline CDR1 and CDR2 sequences are LNHDA and SQIVND (reference sequence). V gave up 5 bases and J gave up 5 bases; unmatched junction bases: 8.

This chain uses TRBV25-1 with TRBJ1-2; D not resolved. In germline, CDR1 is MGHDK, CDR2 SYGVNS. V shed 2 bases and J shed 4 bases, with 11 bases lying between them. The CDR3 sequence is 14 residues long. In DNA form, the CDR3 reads TGTGCCAGCAGTGAAACACTGACGGGCTATGGCTACACCTTC. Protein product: CASSETLTGYGYTF.

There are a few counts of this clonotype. CDR3: CASKLDLFYNSPLHF. DNA for the CDR3: TGTGCCAGCAAGCTGGACCTATTCTATAATTCACCCCTCCACTTT. The chain carries TRBV6-6 and TRBJ1-6, with unresolved D. CDR3 size: 15 residues. Germline-derived CDR1 and CDR2 are MNHNY and SVGAGI (reference sequence). With 7 bases removed from V and 3 bases from J, the gap between germline ends came to 13 bases.

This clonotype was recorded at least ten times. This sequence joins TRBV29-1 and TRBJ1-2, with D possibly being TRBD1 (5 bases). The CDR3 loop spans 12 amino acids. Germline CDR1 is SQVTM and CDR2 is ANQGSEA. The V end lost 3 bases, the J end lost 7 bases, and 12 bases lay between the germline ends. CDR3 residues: CSVDRGSVGYTF. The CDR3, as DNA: TGCAGCGTTGATCGGGGGTCGGTTGGCTACACCTTC.